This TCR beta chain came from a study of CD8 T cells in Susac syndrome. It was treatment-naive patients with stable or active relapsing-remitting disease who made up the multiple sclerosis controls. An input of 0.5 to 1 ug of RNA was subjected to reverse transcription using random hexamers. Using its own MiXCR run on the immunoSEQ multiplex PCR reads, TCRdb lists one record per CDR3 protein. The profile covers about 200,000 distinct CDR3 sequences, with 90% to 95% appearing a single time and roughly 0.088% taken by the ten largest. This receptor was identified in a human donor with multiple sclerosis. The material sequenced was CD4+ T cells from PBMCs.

CDR3 loop: CASSPTGGRDGYTF. CDR3 nucleotides: TGTGCCAGCAGTCCTACGGGGGGGAGGGATGGCTACACCTTC. V is TRBV25-1 and J is TRBJ1-2; TRBD1 is a possible D gene (5 bases). Per the germline V gene, CDR1 is MGHDK and CDR2 is SYGVNS. This CDR3 has 14 residues. The V end lost 5 bases, the J end lost 6 bases, and 16 bases lay between the germline ends.